Shown below are 8 T cell receptor beta chains from a single sample sequenced in a study of OX40 agonist ivuxolimab in advanced cancers. Generated by immunoSEQ multiplex PCR, the TCRdb table keeps only in-frame clones and is missing some. The table records 45,000 to 65,000 clones, 80% to 90% of them present only once. This specimen consisted of CD4+ or CD8+ T cells sorted from blood, obtained in a trial of the OX40 agonist ivuxolimab. Receptors were obtained from an adult with an advanced solid tumor such as melanoma, head and neck, liver or kidney cancer.

This sequence joins TRBV21-1 and TRBJ1-5; the D call of TRBD1 is as the table states it, not checked on the DNA. TRBV21-1 is reported as a pseudogene. The CDR3 covers 20 residues. For the CDR3, the DNA is TGTGCCAGCAGCAAAGTGTTTTGGTTTCCGGGACAGGGTTTTTATCAGCCCCAGCATTTT. It codes for CASSKVFWFPGQGFYQPQHF.

Only one count was recorded for this clone. V gene TRBV5-6 combines with J gene TRBJ2-7, with 9 bases lining up with TRBD1. Per the germline V gene, CDR1 is SGHDT and CDR2 is YYEEEE. V lost 6 bases, J lost 4 bases, and 8 bases stayed unmatched. The CDR3 is 14 residues long. The CDR3 DNA reads TGTGCCAGCACCGGAGGACAGGGGCGATACGAGCAGTACTTC. It specifies CASTGGQGRYEQYF.

The CDR3 is CASSRGGFSTDTQYF. CDR3 nucleotide sequence: TGTGCCAGCAGTAGGGGGGGCTTTAGCACAGATACGCAGTATTTT. This chain joins TRBV6-1 and TRBJ2-3; a weak D match, TRBD2 (7 bases). The CDR3 sequence is 15 residues long. Per the germline V gene, CDR1 is MNHNS and CDR2 is SASEGT. Trimming cost V 5 bases and J 0 bases, with 12 bases left between them.

The chain recombines TRBV18 with TRBJ1-5; TRBD1 matches 7 bases. CDR1 KGHSH and CDR2 LQKENI come from the germline V gene. With 2 bases clipped from V and 6 bases from J, the junction kept 4 bases outside the gene matches. The CDR3 runs 14 residues. CDR3 sequence: CASSPDREGQPQHF. For the CDR3, the DNA is TGTGCCAGCTCACCAGACAGGGAGGGTCAGCCCCAGCATTTT. The entire variable domain, with the rest obtained from reference TRBV18 and TRBJ1-5, is as follows: NAGVMQNPRHLVRRRGQEARLRCSPMKGHSHVYWYRQLPEEGLKFMVYLQKENIIDESGMPKERFSAEFPKEGPSILRIQQVVRGDSAAYFCASSPDREGQPQHFGDGTRLSIL.

The rearrangement joins TRBV9 to TRBJ1-3, with TRBD1 as a possible D gene (5 bases). CDR1 and CDR2 (germline): SGDLS, YYNGEE. Trimming cost V 0 bases and J 3 bases, with 25 bases left between them. The CDR3 has 20 amino acids. The CDR3 sequence: CASSVATGERSRANGNTIYF. Here the CDR3 DNA reads TGTGCCAGCAGCGTAGCTACCGGAGAAAGGTCCAGGGCGAATGGAAACACCATATATTTT.

The chain uses TRBV6-1 and TRBJ1-6, with D uncertain. The germline V gene encodes CDR1 MNHNS and CDR2 SASEGT. CDR3 length equals 14 residues. The V gene lost 6 bases and the J gene lost 4 bases, with 10 bases spanning the gap. DNA of the CDR3: TGTGCCAGCAGGTCCAGTTTTTATAATTCACCCCTCCACTTT. Its translation is CASRSSFYNSPLHF.

The chain links TRBV5-6 to TRBJ2-7; a weak D match, TRBD2 (6 bases). V was cut by 7 bases and J by 3 bases, with 14 bases left in between. Germline CDR1 is SGHDT and CDR2 is YYEEEE. The CDR3 is made up of 13 amino acids. The CDR3 here is CASSVAAFYEQYF. DNA of the CDR3: TGTGCCAGCTCCGTAGCGGCTTTCTACGAGCAGTACTTC.

The rearrangement joins TRBV2 to TRBJ1-6, with D tentatively TRBD1 (5 bases). Trimming shortened V by 5 bases and J by 6 bases, and 8 bases separated the two germline ends. There are 13 residues in the CDR3. Germline CDR1 SNHLY, CDR2 FYNNEI. The DNA of the CDR3 is TGTGCCAGCAGTCGACAGCCTAATTCACCCCTCCACTTT. Translated: CASSRQPNSPLHF. Using reference TRBV2 and TRBJ1-6 for the parts outside the CDR3, the full variable domain is EPEVTQTPSHQVTQMGQEVILRCVPISNHLYFYWYRQILGQKVEFLVSFYNNEISEKSEIFDDQFSVERPDGSNFTLKIRSTKLEDSAMYFCASSRQPNSPLHFGNGTRLTVT.